The clone carrying this TCR beta chain was seen more than once but under ten times. Its antigen is not known. Study-wide results and caveats: Tumor memory CD4+ T cell TCR gene usage clustered with blood and lymph node memory CD4+ cells and lymph node naive CD4+ cells. Tumor-infiltrating Treg TCR alpha and beta sequences overlapped most with tumor naive CD4+ T cells, then blood naive.

Treg sorting used a CD4+CD25+CD127-/low gate. Full-length variable regions came from constant-region reverse primers plus semi-nested Nested Universal Primer A PCR. In TCRdb, the 5' RACE reads were re-called with MiXCR into one record per CDR3 protein. Here the sample spans about 59,000 distinct CDR3 sequences, 20% being singletons. This clonotype originated in a female donor with breast cancer. Sequenced sample: tumor-infiltrating Tregs sorted from the breast tumor.

The CDR3 protein is CSASMEEQYF. Written as DNA, the CDR3 is TGCAGTGCTAGCATGGAGGAGCAGTACTTC. This chain links TRBV20-1 with TRBJ2-7; D is uncertain. Germline-derived CDR1 and CDR2 are DFQATT and SNEGSKA (reference sequence). Trimming removed 3 bases at V and 7 bases at J, with 7 bases between. The CDR3 is 10 residues long.